What follows are 11 T cell receptor beta chains derived from one specimen sequenced in a study of cytomegalovirus exposure and HLA in healthy donors. PCR amplification relied on 60 Vbeta primers (plus 13 Jbeta primers). Here immunoSEQ multiplex PCR was the method, and the copy in TCRdb shows in-frame clones only, minus some. This table holds roughly 77,000 clones, about 9.5% found once. The sequencing input was PBMCs. These receptor sequences come from a man aged 55 to 70 in good health and CMV-seropositive.

The chain employs TRBV6-5 and TRBJ2-3, with TRBD2 matching over 7 bases. The ends lost 6 bases at V and 0 bases at J; junction bases unmatched: 6. CDR1 and CDR2 from the germline V gene are MNHEY and SVGAGI. This CDR3 region has 15 residues. As DNA, the CDR3 is TGTGCCAGCAGGGGGCGGGAGATTAGCACAGATACGCAGTATTTT. It translates to CASRGREISTDTQYF.

This clone was counted a few times. CDR3 coding DNA: TGTGCCAGTAGGGCAGCGGGAGGTGTAGAGACCCAGTACTTC. This gives the protein CASRAAGGVETQYF. V and J are TRBV19 and TRBJ2-5; 9 bases are a match to TRBD2. The CDR3 covers 14 residues. Germline CDR1 LNHDA, CDR2 SQIVND (reference sequence). J was trimmed by 4 bases and V by 6 bases; bases with no gene match: 6.

This clone was counted between two and nine times. The CDR3 protein is CAWTKRLGEKLFF. CDR3 DNA: TGTGCCTGGACGAAGCGGTTGGGTGAAAAACTGTTTTTT. V usage is TRBV30 and J usage is TRBJ1-4; D call uncertain. V was clipped by 4 bases and J by 7 bases, with 13 bases between them. The germline gives CDR1 GTSNPN, CDR2 SVGIG (reference sequence). The CDR3 consists of 13 residues. The whole variable domain, filled in from reference TRBV30 and TRBJ1-4, reads SQTIHQWPATLVQPVGSPLSLECTVEGTSNPNLYWYRQAAGRGLQLLFYSVGIGQISSEVPQNLSASRPQDRQFILSSKKLLLSDSGFYLCAWTKRLGEKLFFGSGTQLSVL.

This clone was found a few times. The chain recombines TRBV29-1 with TRBJ1-1; no definite D call. Germline V lookup: CDR1 SQVTM, CDR2 ANQGSEA. The CDR3 contains 12 residues. The V end lost 7 bases, the J end lost 1 base, and 10 bases lay between the germline ends. The CDR3 DNA reads as TGCAGCGCTACCTCACCGAACACTGAAGCTTTCTTT. The encoded protein is CSATSPNTEAFF.

This clone was seen repeatedly, ten times or more. The CDR3, as DNA: TGCGCCAGCGGGGGACTAGCGGAGACCCAGTACTTC. Its translation is CASGGLAETQYF. V is TRBV10-2 and J is TRBJ2-5; 10 bases are shared with TRBD2. The germline V gene has CDR1 WSHSY and CDR2 SAAADI. The CDR3 consists of 12 residues. Unmatched junction bases numbered 2, after V lost 8 bases and J lost 5 bases.

This clone turned up a few times. This chain links TRBV2 with TRBJ2-5, with 11 bases that match TRBD2. This CDR3 spans 14 amino acids. Germline CDR1 SNHLY, CDR2 FYNNEI. V was pared by 4 bases and J by 4 bases, with 2 bases of the junction left unmatched. The CDR3 sequence is CASSAGLAGETQYF. As DNA, the CDR3 is TGTGCCAGCAGTGCCGGACTAGCGGGAGAGACCCAGTACTTC. The full variable domain, rest sourced from reference TRBV2 and TRBJ2-5, is EPEVTQTPSHQVTQMGQEVILRCVPISNHLYFYWYRQILGQKVEFLVSFYNNEISEKSEIFDDQFSVERPDGSNFTLKIRSTKLEDSAMYFCASSAGLAGETQYFGPGTRLLVL.

Concerning this clone itself: An end of the junction differs from the germline gene, which may be a read error. V gene TRBV5-4 combines with J gene TRBJ2-7; the match to TRBD2 covers 7 bases. The germline gives CDR1 SGHNT, CDR2 YYREEE (reference sequence). The CDR3 has 15 residues. CDR3 sequence reads: CTSSLEAGAHYEQYF. The DNA of the CDR3 is TGTACCAGCAGCTTGGAGGCGGGAGCGCACTACGAGCAGTACTTC.

This clone was counted many times. The V call is TRBV11-2, the J call TRBJ2-7; TRBD1 matches 8 bases. CDR1 SGHAT and CDR2 FQNNGV come from the germline V gene. The length of the CDR3 is 13 residues. J was trimmed by 2 bases and V by 5 bases; bases with no gene match: 2. The CDR3 protein is CASSVGQAYEQYV. The CDR3 nucleotides read TGTGCCAGCAGCGTGGGACAGGCCTACGAGCAGTACGTC.

This clone was seen only a few times. The gene calls are TRBV9 and TRBJ2-7; 10 positions agree with TRBD2. The CDR3 totals 15 residues. Germline trimming cut 2 bases from V and 9 bases from J; bases unmatched to any gene: 11. CDR1 and CDR2 from the germline V gene are SGDLS and YYNGEE. CDR3 DNA: TGTGCCAGCAGCGTTGATAATAGCGGGAGGCTAGGGCAGTACTTC. The encoded protein is CASSVDNSGRLGQYF.

This clone was observed a handful of times. The chain links TRBV18 to TRBJ1-2; possible D gene TRBD1, 5 bases. Germline loops: CDR1 KGHSH, CDR2 LQKENI. The CDR3 is 15 residues long. V gave up 3 bases and J gave up 7 bases, with 18 bases separating them. The CDR3 here is CASSPEGLNYGGYTF. In nucleotides, the CDR3 is TGTGCCAGCTCACCGGAGGGGCTTAACTATGGTGGCTACACCTTC.

This clone was seen a few times. The V gene is TRBV7-2, the J gene TRBJ2-4, with D perhaps matching TRBD2 (6 bases). This CDR3 region has 14 residues. The V end lost 4 bases, the J end lost 6 bases, and 13 bases lay between the germline ends. Germline V gene data show CDR1 as SGHTA and CDR2 as FQGNSA. CDR3 DNA: TGTGCCAGCAGCTCGCGGGCGGGGAGAAACATTCAGTACTTC. Its translation is CASSSRAGRNIQYF.